The clone carrying this T cell receptor beta chain was observed a handful of times. Its antigen remains unknown. CTLA-4 blockade using ipilimumab, together with focal radiation, was received by patients with chemo-refractory metastatic non-small-cell lung cancer. The data were obtained in a study of radiotherapy plus CTLA-4 blockade in lung cancer. Whole-study findings and limits: Best predicting response, reportedly, were early blood T cell clone dynamics, with interferon-beta.

Some clones are missing from TCRdb's copy, which holds only in-frame ones; the method was immunoSEQ multiplex PCR. The sample has about 83,000 clones, around 79% seen once. J was trimmed by 3 bases and V by 0 bases; bases with no gene match: 5. Germline V gives CDR1 MDHEN, CDR2 SYDVKM. This CDR3 has 16 amino acids. The chain combines TRBV28 with TRBJ1-3, with TRBD1 matching over 7 bases. This receptor was obtained from a human donor with non-small cell lung cancer who had a partial response to radiotherapy plus ipilimumab. Some clones in this sample may be carry-over from other donors' samples. The sample in question was peripheral blood, obtained from a patient treated with radiotherapy plus ipilimumab. The CDR3 nucleotides are TGTGCCAGCAGTTTATGGTACAGGGGCGGTGGAAACACCATATATTTT. It yields the protein CASSLWYRGGGNTIYF.